This TCR beta chain was observed in a study of blood T cell repertoires in COVID-19. Study in general: Sites in the United States, Italy and Spain provided acute and convalescent COVID-19 samples. PBMCs, B-cell-depleted T cells, or T cells provided the cDNA or gDNA that made up the material.

The authors' processing: By means of reference gene primer amplification, nucleated cell counts were estimated. Some clones are missing from TCRdb's copy, which holds only in-frame ones; the method was immunoSEQ multiplex PCR. V, J and clone size derive from that table, while D and trimming were established from the DNA sequence. The sample has 250,000 to 350,000 clones, roughly 90% seen once. V was clipped by 0 bases and J by 6 bases, with 21 bases between them. CDR3 length: 18 residues. Germline CDR1 and CDR2: MNHEY and SVGEGT. Sequenced material: peripheral blood. The rearrangement joins TRBV6-2 or TRBV6-3 to TRBJ2-1, with D possibly being TRBD1 (6 bases). The sequence was obtained from a man younger than 35 with active or convalescent COVID-19. The DNA of the CDR3 is TGTGCCAGCAGTTACTCGACCCCAGTAGGAAGAGGGGGCAATGAGCAGTTCTTC. The encoded protein is CASSYSTPVGRGGNEQFF.